Only a few counts were recorded for the clone carrying this TCR beta chain. No antigen is known for it. This record comes from a study of T-cell memory formation after mild COVID-19. Study-wide findings and caveats: Clones contracting over day 15 to 85 were CD4/CD8 balanced, with later expanders leaning CD4+.

Constant-segment primers served in 5'RACE that generated TCR alpha and TCR beta cDNA libraries bearing sample barcodes and UMIs. TCRdb re-derived calls from the 5' RACE reads in MiXCR, one entry per CDR3 protein. Altogether over 300,000 distinct CDR3 sequences are present, 20% to 25% being singletons, with the ten largest covering around 23%. The CDR3 runs to 12 residues. V shed 0 bases, J shed 13 bases, and the junction held 3 bases outside the gene matches. The germline V gene encodes CDR1 ENHRY and CDR2 SYGVKD. The rearrangement links TRBV10-3 to TRBJ2-4; TRBD2 aligns across 7 bases. What was sequenced was PBMCs or a T cell subset sorted from them (not recorded which). This clonotype was sampled from a man aged 18 to 29 who had mild COVID-19 (a few samples of this study predate the infection). Cell type and time point are not known. The CDR3 here is CAISESGGRQYF. As DNA, the CDR3 is TGTGCCATCAGTGAGTCGGGCGGGAGACAGTACTTC.